Below, one T cell receptor (beta chain) is given with its context. The sample belongs to a study of control samples from healthy donors and cancer patients. The CDR3 extends over 16 amino acids. CDR1 is MNHEY, CDR2 SVGAGI, per germline. The V and J ends lost 2 bases and 2 bases, in that order; junction bases with no gene match: 6. The protocol was immunoSEQ multiplex PCR, while the TCRdb copy is restricted to in-frame clones and leaves out a portion. The table shows some 120,000 clones, with more than 75% occurring only once. The rearrangement joins TRBV6-5 to TRBJ1-5, with 7 bases aligning to TRBD1. The material sequenced was blood. The sequence was obtained from a woman in her seventies in good health. In DNA, the CDR3 is TGTGCCAGCAGTTACATTAGACAGGGAGGCAATCAGCCCCAGCATTTT. Protein product: CASSYIRQGGNQPQHF.